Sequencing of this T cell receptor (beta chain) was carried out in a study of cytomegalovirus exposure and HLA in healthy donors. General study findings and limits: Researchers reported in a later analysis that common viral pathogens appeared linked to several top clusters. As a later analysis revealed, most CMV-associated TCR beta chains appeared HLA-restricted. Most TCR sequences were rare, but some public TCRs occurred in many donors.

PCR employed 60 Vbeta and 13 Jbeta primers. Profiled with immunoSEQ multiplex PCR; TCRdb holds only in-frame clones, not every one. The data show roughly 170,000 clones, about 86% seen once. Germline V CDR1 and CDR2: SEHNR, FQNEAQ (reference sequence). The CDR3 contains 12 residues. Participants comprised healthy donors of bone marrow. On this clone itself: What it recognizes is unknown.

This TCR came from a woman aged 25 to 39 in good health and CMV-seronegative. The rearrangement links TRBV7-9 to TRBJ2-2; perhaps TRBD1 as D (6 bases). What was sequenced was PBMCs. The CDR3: CSTAGDTGELFF. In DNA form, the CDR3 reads TGTTCCACGGCAGGGGACACCGGGGAGCTGTTTTTT.